Detailed here is one T cell receptor beta chain. Its antigen has not been determined. Per-nucleotide qualities are absent, and no much larger clonotype sits a single base away. From cysteine to phenylalanine, the CDR3 is 15 amino acids long. The entry retains the CDR3 DNA only, 45 bases that are in frame from base 1. V sheds 3 bases and J sheds 9 bases, leaving 18 bases between their ends. CDR1 and CDR2 are drawn from the germline V gene: KGHSH, LQKENI. This record belongs to a study of T cell responses to AZD1222 COVID-19 vaccine (dated by TCRdb to the early 2020s). Regarding the complete study: TCR sequencing covered over 230 trial participants: some 210 given two doses of AZD1222 and approximately 26 given two doses of MenACWY control vaccine. Enrollment into the trials was organized by age into subgroups of 18-55, 56-69 and 70-plus years, and those subgroups contained about 150, 27 and 61 TCR-sequenced participants, respectively.

Study-wide findings and limitations: Because no samples from the day 14 peak response were available, repertoires could be characterized only after the peak T cell response. Participants were mostly white British, with more females than males. The authors suggested clonal diversity may have been underestimated. Reportedly, almost half of the unique spike-specific TCRs recognized epitopes lying outside the regions that are mutated in the B.1.351 and B.1.1.7 variants. Conclusions about previously exposed vaccinees are limited, since just 6 or 7 AZD1222 recipients were seropositive for SARS-CoV-2 at baseline. Vaccine-associated CD4 TCRs spanned the whole spike protein, with dominant responses in regions 160-218 and 743-854. After two AZD1222 doses, spike-specific TCR breadth and depth were significantly higher than at day 0 and than in MenACWY recipients. In the small 56-69-year group, the increase in depth fell short of significance, most likely because of low power.

Per the publication, the time point label means: about 28 days (+/-7) after the second vaccine dose. AZD1222 recipients with second doses at about 4 weeks or about 12 weeks were pooled, because spike-specific TCR depth and breadth did not differ between schedules. Vaccinee samples came from UK trials COV001 and COV002, including a single-blind randomized controlled phase 2/3 trial of AZD1222 (ChAdOx1 nCoV-19) in healthy adults. Trial participant PBMC samples were collected at day 0 and day 28 after the second dose for TCRbeta chain sequencing. The CDR3 regions of human TCRbeta chains were analyzed by immunosequencing. As for the authors' bioinformatics: Repertoire TCRs were checked for matches against a reference library of SARS-CoV-2-specific TCRs that had been generated using the MIRA antigen-specificity platform. Breadth meant the fraction of unique TCRs that were SARS-CoV-2-associated, whereas depth meant the fraction of total T cells that were SARS-CoV-2-associated. Using the MIRA data, each spike-specific TCR was mapped to the spike region that the TCR reacts to and placed in a CD4 or CD8 class. Log10-transformed breadth and depth values were compared by one-way ANOVA with Sidak's multiple comparisons tests. Drawn from immuneACCESS, this table holds only the in-frame rearrangements with V and J called that TCRdb kept. Clones are partly lost; checked studies trace under half to an unresolved V gene and leave the rest unexplained. The V and J calls and clone size come from that table; D and trimming were worked out from the DNA. Here the sample has roughly 93,000 clones; approximately 89% occur a single time. Roughly 5.3% of the sample is held by the ten biggest clonotypes.

This clonotype originated in an adult who received the AZD1222 COVID-19 vaccine. The material was peripheral blood, obtained 28 days after the second AZD1222 dose. Here the chain combines TRBV18 and TRBJ1-5; a weak D assignment points to TRBD1 (5 bases agree). The DNA sequence is given as TGTGCCAGCTCACCGGTTGCGGGGGTTCTGGGGCCCCAGCATTTT. Translated, this is CASSPVAGVLGPQHF. Full variable domain (CDR3 extended with the reference TRBV18 and TRBJ1-5 proteins): NAGVMQNPRHLVRRRGQEARLRCSPMKGHSHVYWYRQLPEEGLKFMVYLQKENIIDESGMPKERFSAEFPKEGPSILRIQQVVRGDSAAYFCASSPVAGVLGPQHFGDGTRLSIL.